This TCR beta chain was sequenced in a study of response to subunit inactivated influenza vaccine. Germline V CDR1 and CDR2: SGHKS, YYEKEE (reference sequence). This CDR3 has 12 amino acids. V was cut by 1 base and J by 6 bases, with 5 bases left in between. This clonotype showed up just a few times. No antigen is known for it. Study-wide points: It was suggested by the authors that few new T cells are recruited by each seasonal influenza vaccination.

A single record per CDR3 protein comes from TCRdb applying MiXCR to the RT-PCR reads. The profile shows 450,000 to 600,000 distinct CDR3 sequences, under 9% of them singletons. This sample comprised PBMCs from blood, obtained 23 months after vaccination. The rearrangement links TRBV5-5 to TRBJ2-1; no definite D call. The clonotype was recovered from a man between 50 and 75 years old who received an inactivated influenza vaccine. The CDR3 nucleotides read TGTGCCAGCAGCTTGAGGGTCAATGAGCAGTTCTTC. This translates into CASSLRVNEQFF.